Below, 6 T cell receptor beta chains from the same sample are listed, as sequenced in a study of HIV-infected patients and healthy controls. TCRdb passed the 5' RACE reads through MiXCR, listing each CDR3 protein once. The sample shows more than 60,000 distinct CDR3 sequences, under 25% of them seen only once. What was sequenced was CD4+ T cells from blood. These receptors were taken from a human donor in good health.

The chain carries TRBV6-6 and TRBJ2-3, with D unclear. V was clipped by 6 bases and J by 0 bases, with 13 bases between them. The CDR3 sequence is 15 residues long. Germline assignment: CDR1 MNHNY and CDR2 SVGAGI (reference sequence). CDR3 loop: CASRQRSASTDTQYF. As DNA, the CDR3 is TGTGCCAGCAGGCAACGGAGCGCTAGCACAGATACGCAGTATTTT.

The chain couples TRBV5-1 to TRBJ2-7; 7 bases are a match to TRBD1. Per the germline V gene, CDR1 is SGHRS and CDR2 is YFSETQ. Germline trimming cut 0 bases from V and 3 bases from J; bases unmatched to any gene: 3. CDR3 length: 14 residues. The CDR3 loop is CASSLGQGIYEQYF. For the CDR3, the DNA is TGCGCCAGCAGCTTGGGACAGGGTATCTACGAGCAGTACTTC.

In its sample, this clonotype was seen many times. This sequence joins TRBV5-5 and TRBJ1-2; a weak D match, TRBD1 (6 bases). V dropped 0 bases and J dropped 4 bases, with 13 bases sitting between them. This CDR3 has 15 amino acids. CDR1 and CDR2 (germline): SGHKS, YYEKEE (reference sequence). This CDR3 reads CASSLERGAAYGYTF. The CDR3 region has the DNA TGTGCCAGCAGCTTGGAACGGGGGGCTGCCTATGGCTACACCTTC.

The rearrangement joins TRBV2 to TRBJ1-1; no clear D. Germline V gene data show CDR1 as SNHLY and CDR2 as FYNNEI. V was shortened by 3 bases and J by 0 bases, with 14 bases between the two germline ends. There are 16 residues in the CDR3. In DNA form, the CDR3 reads TGTGCCAGCAGTGATTTATCCTTCGGGGTGAACACTGAAGCTTTCTTT. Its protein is CASSDLSFGVNTEAFF. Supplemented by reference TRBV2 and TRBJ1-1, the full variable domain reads EPEVTQTPSHQVTQMGQEVILRCVPISNHLYFYWYRQILGQKVEFLVSFYNNEISEKSEIFDDQFSVERPDGSNFTLKIRSTKLEDSAMYFCASSDLSFGVNTEAFFGQGTRLTVV.

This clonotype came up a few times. CDR3 sequence reads: CASSYDGGKDEQFF. Here the CDR3 DNA reads TGTGCCAGCAGTTACGACGGGGGGAAGGATGAGCAGTTCTTC. The V call is TRBV6-2 or TRBV6-3, the J call TRBJ2-1; 7 bases are shared with TRBD2. CDR3 length: 14 amino acids. The germline V gene has CDR1 MNHEY and CDR2 SVGEGT. V lost 2 bases to trimming and J lost 8 bases; unmatched junction nucleotides: 6.

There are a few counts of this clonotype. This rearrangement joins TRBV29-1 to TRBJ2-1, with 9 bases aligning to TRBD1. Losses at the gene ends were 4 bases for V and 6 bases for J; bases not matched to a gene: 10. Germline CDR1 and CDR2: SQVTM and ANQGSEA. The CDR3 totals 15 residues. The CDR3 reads CSVVPSDRGRNEQFF. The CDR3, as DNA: TGCAGCGTTGTTCCTTCGGACAGGGGACGCAATGAGCAGTTCTTC.